This section outlines one T cell receptor (beta chain) sequence together with its context. As originally analysed: Amplification of reference gene primers provided the estimated nucleated cell counts. The repertoire was sequenced with immunoSEQ multiplex PCR; TCRdb's copy has only in-frame clones and lacks some. Clone size and the V and J calls come from that table; the DNA yielded D and trimming. The sample contains 150,000 to 200,000 clones, roughly 91% of which appear only once. This CDR3 spans 13 amino acids. Germline assignment: CDR1 SGHDN and CDR2 FVKESK. Trimming at V came to 6 bases and at J to 3 bases, leaving 4 bases not matched to a gene. This record belongs to a study of blood T cell repertoires in COVID-19. Background on the study: T cells, B-cell-depleted T cells, or PBMCs supplied cDNA or gDNA.

This clonotype originated in a human donor in a cohort sampled during active COVID-19. The chain links TRBV14 to TRBJ1-1, with 7 bases lining up with TRBD1. Sequencing was performed on peripheral blood. In nucleotides, the CDR3 is TGTGCCAGCAGGCACAGGGGCTACACTGAAGCTTTCTTT. It specifies CASRHRGYTEAFF.